The 27 T cell receptor beta chains given below trace back to one sample, sequenced in a study of technical replicates of blood from several donors (dated by TCRdb to about 2017). The receptor library was made with the immunoSEQ multiplex PCR assay. Sourced from immuneACCESS, this table was stored by TCRdb with only in-frame sequences that have V and J called. A share of the clones is absent; for the studies checked, an unresolved V gene accounts for under half, and the remainder has no known explanation. This sample comprises 13,000 to 15,000 clones, roughly 80% of them detected only once. The ten largest clonotypes hold 10% of the sample. The sequenced sample consisted of PBMCs. The receptors shown here come from a human donor in good health.

Written as DNA, the CDR3 is TGCGCCAGCAGCTTCGGACTCCCTATCTCCTACAATGAGCAGTTCTTC. Translating it yields CASSFGLPISYNEQFF. V gene TRBV5-1 combines with J gene TRBJ2-1; maybe TRBD2 (5 bases). Germline CDR1 SGHRS, CDR2 YFSETQ. Trimming took 2 bases from V and 0 from J, leaving 12 bases between them. The CDR3 length is 16 residues.

The V gene is TRBV28, the J gene TRBJ2-7, with a weak D call TRBD1 (6 bases). The ends were cut back, 8 bases at V and 6 bases at J, with 23 bases in the middle. Germline loops: CDR1 MDHEN, CDR2 SYDVKM. The CDR3 is made up of 15 amino acids. The CDR3 protein is CASRPLRKGVGEQYF. The CDR3 region has the DNA TGTGCCAGCCGTCCCCTCCGGAAGGGGGTGGGCGAGCAGTACTTC.

The V gene is TRBV5-1, the J gene TRBJ1-1; D perhaps matches TRBD1 (6 bases). Deletions cut 0 bases from V and 3 bases from J, with 12 bases between. Germline-derived CDR1 and CDR2 are SGHRS and YFSETQ. CDR3 length: 15 residues. The CDR3 nucleotides read TGCGCCAGCAGCTTGGCCGGGGCAGGGGACACTGAAGCTTTCTTT. Translation gives CASSLAGAGDTEAFF. Complete variable domain (other parts from reference TRBV5-1 and TRBJ1-1): KAGVTQTPRYLIKTRGQQVTLSCSPISGHRSVSWYQQTPGQGLQFLFEYFSETQRNKGNFPGRFSGRQFSNSRSEMNVSTLELGDSALYLCASSLAGAGDTEAFFGQGTRLTVV.

The count of this clone is one. The chain is built from TRBV2 and TRBJ2-7, with 8 nucleotides matching TRBD1. CDR3 length: 14 amino acids. Trimming cost V 7 bases and J 0 bases; bases outside gene matches: 5. CDR1 and CDR2 from the germline V gene are SNHLY and FYNNEI. As DNA, the CDR3 is TGTGCCAGCAAGGGGGGACAGGACTCCTACGAGCAGTACTTC. The encoded protein is CASKGGQDSYEQYF.

The J gene is TRBJ2-2, the V gene TRBV5-4; 7 nucleotides match TRBD1. Germline V CDR1 and CDR2: SGHNT, YYREEE (reference sequence). Trimming took 2 bases from V and 4 from J; bases not matched to a gene: 5. The CDR3 covers 15 residues. The CDR3: CASSFGQATTGELFF. In DNA, the CDR3 is TGTGCCAGCAGCTTTGGACAGGCTACCACCGGGGAGCTGTTTTTT.

The chain recombines TRBV15 with TRBJ2-7; a possible D gene is TRBD2 (7 bases). The CDR3 extends over 18 amino acids. Trimming removed 0 bases at V and 0 bases at J, with 18 bases between. The germline gives CDR1 LNHNV, CDR2 YYDKDF (reference sequence). The DNA for the CDR3 is TGTGCCACCAGCAGAGATCTCGGGGGAGGGGGTTTCTCCTACGAGCAGTACTTC. This gives the protein CATSRDLGGGGFSYEQYF. The variable domain in full, with the rest retrieved from reference TRBV15 and TRBJ2-7, is DAMVIQNPRYQVTQFGKPVTLSCSQTLNHNVMYWYQQKSSQAPKLLFHYYDKDFNNEADTPDNFQSRRPNTSFCFLDIRSPGLGDTAMYLCATSRDLGGGGFSYEQYFGPGTRLTVT.

This rearrangement joins TRBV5-1 to TRBJ2-3, with 9 bases matching TRBD1. V was pared by 8 bases and J by 5 bases, with 12 bases of the junction left unmatched. The CDR3 is made up of 15 amino acids. Germline V CDR1 and CDR2: SGHRS, YFSETQ. The CDR3 DNA reads as TGCGCCAGTAGGGCCGGGACAGGGAGTATAGATACGCAGTATTTT. This translates into CASRAGTGSIDTQYF. The full variable domain, rest sourced from reference TRBV5-1 and TRBJ2-3, is KAGVTQTPRYLIKTRGQQVTLSCSPISGHRSVSWYQQTPGQGLQFLFEYFSETQRNKGNFPGRFSGRQFSNSRSEMNVSTLELGDSALYLCASRAGTGSIDTQYFGPGTRLTVL.

The V and J genes are TRBV15 and TRBJ2-7; 10 nucleotides align to TRBD1. Looked up from germline, CDR1 is LNHNV and CDR2 is YYDKDF (reference sequence). V lost 0 bases to trimming and J lost 10 bases; unmatched junction nucleotides: 9. The CDR3 runs to 15 residues. The CDR3 DNA reads TGTGCCACCAGCAGAGATCCGGGACAGGGGACCGCACAGTACTTC. It encodes CATSRDPGQGTAQYF.

The chain joins TRBV5-3 to TRBJ2-7, with 8 bases fitting TRBD2. TRBV5-3 is flagged as an ORF with uncertain function. The CDR3 is made up of 18 amino acids. The junction had 17 bases not matched to a gene; V was cut back by 1 base and J by 5 bases. The CDR3 spells CARSLSKRECPGGHEQYF. The CDR3 DNA sequence: TGTGCCAGAAGCTTGTCGAAGCGGGAGTGCCCTGGAGGTCACGAGCAGTACTTC.

This clone has more than one count but fewer than ten. The rearrangement links TRBV7-6 to TRBJ1-3; D gene ambiguous. V lost 1 base to trimming and J lost 4 bases, with 11 bases between them. This CDR3 region has 15 residues. Germline V CDR1 and CDR2: SGHVS, FNYEAQ. CDR3 sequence (DNA): TGTGCCAGCAGCTTAGATCCGGGTACCGGAAACACCATATATTTT. Translation: CASSLDPGTGNTIYF. Based on the CDR3 plus reference TRBV7-6 and TRBJ1-3, the full variable domain is GAGVSQSPRYKVTKRGQDVALRCDPISGHVSLYWYRQALGQGPEFLTYFNYEAQQDKSGLPNDRFSAERPEGSISTLTIQRTEQRDSAMYRCASSLDPGTGNTIYFGEGSWLTVV.

V gene TRBV6-1 combines with J gene TRBJ2-4; TRBD1 agrees at 9 bases. The junction had 7 bases not matched to a gene; V was cut back by 6 bases and J by 4 bases. The CDR3 sequence is 15 residues long. The germline CDR1 and CDR2 sequences are MNHNS and SASEGT. The DNA for the CDR3 is TGTGCCAGCAGAACTCTCGGGACAGGGAAAAACATTCAGTACTTC. Translating gives CASRTLGTGKNIQYF.

The chain carries TRBV5-4 and TRBJ2-6; 11 positions agree with TRBD2. Trimming cost V 2 bases and J 0 bases; bases outside gene matches: 7. CDR3 size: 19 residues. The germline gives CDR1 SGHNT, CDR2 YYREEE (reference sequence). This CDR3 is CASSFGLAGDSSGANVLTF. CDR3 in DNA: TGTGCCAGCAGCTTTGGACTAGCGGGCGATAGCTCTGGGGCCAACGTCCTGACTTTC.

The gene calls are TRBV4-1 and TRBJ2-3; 7 bases map to TRBD2. CDR1 is MGHRA, CDR2 YSYEKL, per germline. This CDR3 has 17 residues. The J segment lost 5 bases and the V segment lost 6 bases, leaving 17 bases of the junction unmatched. The CDR3 loop is CASSPLYRDYARDTQYF. In DNA, the CDR3 is TGCGCCAGCAGTCCTCTGTACCGGGACTACGCTAGAGATACGCAGTATTTT.

This clone came up once. The chain combines TRBV11-2 with TRBJ2-3, with unresolved D. The CDR3 contains 14 residues. CDR1 is SGHAT, CDR2 FQNNGV, per germline. Trimming took 2 bases from V and 1 from J, leaving 7 bases between them. CDR3 sequence: CASSLTRGTDTQYF. CDR3 nucleotide sequence: TGTGCCAGCAGCTTAACGCGAGGCACAGATACGCAGTATTTT.

CDR3 amino acids: CASSYSTGTTEAFF. CDR3 bases: TGTGCCAGCAGTTACTCAACAGGGACCACTGAAGCTTTCTTT. The V and J genes are TRBV6-5 and TRBJ1-1, with a weak D call TRBD1 (6 bases). Trimming left V 0 bases short and J 4 bases short, with 9 bases between. The CDR3 has 14 residues. Germline loops: CDR1 MNHEY, CDR2 SVGAGI.

This sequence joins TRBV6-5 and TRBJ2-1; 11 bases map to TRBD2. This CDR3 has 15 amino acids. V shed 7 bases, J shed 2 bases, and the junction held 4 bases outside the gene matches. Germline assignment: CDR1 MNHEY and CDR2 SVGAGI. For the CDR3, the DNA is TGTGCCAGCACCCTAGCGGGAGGCGCCTACAATGAGCAGTTCTTC. It yields the protein CASTLAGGAYNEQFF.

The chain combines TRBV5-1 with TRBJ1-1; unclear D gene. The germline CDR1 and CDR2 sequences are SGHRS and YFSETQ. This CDR3 is 15 amino acids long. V lost 0 bases and J 5 bases, leaving 14 bases between the germline ends. CDR3 protein: CASSLDGPGSTEAFF. In DNA, the CDR3 is TGCGCCAGCAGCTTGGACGGGCCCGGGAGTACTGAAGCTTTCTTT.

V gene TRBV6-5 combines with J gene TRBJ2-5; 7 bases line up with TRBD1. Germline values: CDR1 MNHEY, CDR2 SVGAGI. The V segment lost 6 bases and the J segment 3 bases; nucleotides outside the gene matches: 1. CDR3 size: 12 residues. In DNA form, the CDR3 reads TGTGCCAGCAGCGGGACAGAAGAGACCCAGTACTTC. It specifies CASSGTEETQYF.

This clone occurred a few times. This sequence joins TRBV19 and TRBJ2-7; 8 nucleotides match TRBD2. V dropped 1 base and J dropped 2; count of bases not matched to a gene: 7. There are 16 residues in the CDR3. Germline CDR1 reads LNHDA; CDR2 reads SQIVND (reference sequence). The CDR3 DNA reads TGTGCCAGTAGTATAGCGCAGGGCGGGAGGACCTACGAGCAGTACTTC. Its translation: CASSIAQGGRTYEQYF.

The rearrangement uses TRBV19 and TRBJ2-2; D is unresolved. Germline V CDR1 and CDR2: LNHDA, SQIVND (reference sequence). V was shortened by 6 bases and J by 1 base, with 12 bases between the two germline ends. The CDR3 sequence is 15 residues long. The CDR3 sequence is CASSVPSENTGELFF. The CDR3 DNA sequence: TGTGCCAGTAGCGTCCCGAGCGAGAACACCGGGGAGCTGTTTTTT. Using reference TRBV19 and TRBJ2-2 for the parts outside the CDR3, the full variable domain is DGGITQSPKYLFRKEGQNVTLSCEQNLNHDAMYWYRQDPGQGLRLIYYSQIVNDFQKGDIAEGYSVSREKKESFPLTVTSAQKNPTAFYLCASSVPSENTGELFFGEGSRLTVL.

This clone has only a few counts. The rearrangement links TRBV19 to TRBJ2-7, with 7 bases identical to TRBD1. The CDR3 is made up of 14 amino acids. Germline CDR1 LNHDA, CDR2 SQIVND (reference sequence). The junction had 3 bases not matched to a gene; V was cut back by 4 bases and J by 0 bases. In nucleotides, the CDR3 is TGTGCCAGTAGTACCGGGACAGCCTCCTACGAGCAGTACTTC. Translating gives CASSTGTASYEQYF.

The V call is TRBV2, the J call TRBJ1-5, with D hard to call. The CDR3 totals 16 residues. Germline V gene data show CDR1 as SNHLY and CDR2 as FYNNEI. With 2 bases removed from V and 0 bases from J, the gap between germline ends came to 11 bases. This chain's CDR3 is CASSEHTTYSNQPQHF. The DNA of the CDR3 is TGTGCCAGCAGTGAACACACTACCTATAGCAATCAGCCCCAGCATTTT.

To note about this clone: An end of the junction does not agree with germline; a read error may underlie this. The V gene is TRBV5-1, the J gene TRBJ1-2, with 12 nucleotides matching TRBD1. CDR1 and CDR2 from the germline V gene are SGHRS and YFSETQ. The CDR3 has 14 residues. CDR3 in DNA: TGCGCCAGCAGTTTGGGACAGGGGGCGATGGGCTACACCTTC. Encoded protein: CASSLGQGAMGYTF. Full variable domain (rest looked up from reference TRBV5-1 and TRBJ1-2): KAGVTQTPRYLIKTRGQQVTLSCSPISGHRSVSWYQQTPGQGLQFLFEYFSETQRNKGNFPGRFSGRQFSNSRSEMNVSTLELGDSALYLCASSLGQGAMGYTFGSGTRLTVV.

The chain employs TRBV4-1 and TRBJ2-4; 12 nucleotides align to TRBD2. The V and J ends lost 3 bases and 6 bases, in that order; junction bases with no gene match: 9. There are 17 residues in the CDR3. Germline V gene lookup returns CDR1 MGHRA and CDR2 YSYEKL. The CDR3 region is CASSHASGRASLNIQYF. CDR3 bases: TGCGCCAGCAGCCACGCTAGCGGGAGGGCCTCTCTAAACATTCAGTACTTC.

The chain recombines TRBV10-2 with TRBJ1-1, with 7 bases lining up with TRBD1. CDR3 length: 14 amino acids. Germline CDR1 WSHSY, CDR2 SAAADI. Losses at the gene ends were 8 bases for V and 0 bases for J; bases not matched to a gene: 6. The CDR3 nucleotides are TGCGCCAGCCGTAACAGGGGACTGAACACTGAAGCTTTCTTT. This gives the protein CASRNRGLNTEAFF.

The J gene is TRBJ2-7, the V gene TRBV7-6, with no clear D. V dropped 1 base and J dropped 6 bases, with 13 bases sitting between them. The CDR3 consists of 14 residues. The germline V gene encodes CDR1 SGHVS and CDR2 FNYEAQ. The CDR3 is CASSLGENFSEQYF. Written as DNA, the CDR3 is TGTGCCAGCAGCTTAGGAGAGAATTTTTCCGAGCAGTACTTC.

J is TRBJ2-1 and V is TRBV7-3, with 10 bases identical to TRBD2. There are 15 residues in the CDR3. J gave up 9 bases and V 5 bases, and 10 bases lay outside the gene matches. CDR1 is SGHTA and CDR2 is FQGTGA in the germline V gene. The CDR3 here is CASSPSGSTVTEQFF. In DNA, the CDR3 is TGTGCCAGCAGCCCTAGCGGGAGTACCGTCACTGAGCAGTTCTTC.